This is a list of T cell receptor beta chains from one sample in a study of blood T cells in healthy people across ages. TCRdb recomputed calls from the 5' RACE reads with MiXCR, one row per CDR3 protein. The sample has some 940,000 distinct CDR3 sequences, 25% to 30% seen once. These data also formed part of another study, on T cells of mothers and their children.

The sequencing sample was made of blood. The receptors here all came from a woman between 35 and 50 years old in good health. Each CDR3 is given with its conserved first and last residue. The D gene is left open where the match is weak. Not every row has a clone size; where given, it reads once, few, many or a size class.

CDR3aa,CDR3nt,d_gene,abundance,v_gene,len,j_gene
CASSLAGGRNEQFF,TGTGCCAGCAGCCTAGCGGGGGGGCGTAACGAGCAGTTCTTC,TRBD2,many,TRBV7-2,14,TRBJ2-1
CASSQRGQYEQYF,TGCGCCAGCAGCCAGAGGGGGCAGTACGAGCAGTACTTC,TRBD1,many,TRBV4-1,13,TRBJ2-7
CASSLGVPEAFF,TGTGCCAGCAGCCTTGGGGTGCCTGAAGCTTTCTTT,.,.,TRBV7-9,12,TRBJ1-1
CASSKEKMLGQGYNEQFF,TGTGCCAGCAGCAAAGAAAAGATGTTGGGACAGGGGTACAATGAGCAGTTCTTC,.,.,TRBV21-1,18,TRBJ2-1
CASSFRDRNSYEQYF,TGCGCCAGCAGCTTCCGGGACCGCAACTCCTACGAGCAGTACTTC,.,few,TRBV5-1,15,TRBJ2-7
CASSGRGVEQYF,TGTGCCAGCAGCGGACGGGGGGTAGAGCAGTACTTC,TRBD2,.,TRBV6-5,12,TRBJ2-5
CASSQEMGGVETQYF,TGTGCCAGCAGCCAAGAGATGGGAGGGGTCGAGACCCAGTACTTC,TRBD2,.,TRBV14,15,TRBJ2-5
CASSLYADEQYF,TGTGCCAGCAGCTTATATGCCGACGAGCAGTACTTC,.,.,TRBV7-9,12,TRBJ2-7
CASSLWGSSGGSTDTQYF,TGTGCCAGCAGTTTGTGGGGCTCTAGCGGGGGGTCGACAGATACGCAGTATTTT,TRBD2,few,TRBV28,18,TRBJ2-3
CASSFRGSPLHF,TGTGCCAGCAGTTTCAGGGGCTCACCCCTCCACTTT,.,few,TRBV12-3/TRBV12-4,12,TRBJ1-6
CASTSTGGDTEAFF,TGTGCCAGCACCAGCACAGGGGGCGACACTGAAGCTTTCTTT,TRBD1,.,TRBV28,14,TRBJ1-1
CASSEYEDTQYF,TGTGCCAGCAGTGAATATGAGGATACGCAGTATTTT,.,.,TRBV25-1,12,TRBJ2-3
CASSSPQGTNQPQHF,TGTGCCAGCAGTTCTCCACAGGGGACCAATCAGCCCCAGCATTTT,TRBD1,.,TRBV28,15,TRBJ1-5
CASSPAHEQYF,TGTGCCAGCTCACCAGCCCACGAGCAGTACTTC,.,.,TRBV18,11,TRBJ2-7
CASSEIGQGVTDTQYF,TGTGCCAGCAGTGAAATCGGCCAGGGGGTCACAGATACGCAGTATTTT,TRBD1,.,TRBV2,16,TRBJ2-3
CASSVESGRGSYEQYF,TGTGCCAGCAGCGTAGAGTCCGGAAGGGGGTCCTACGAGCAGTACTTC,.,few,TRBV9,16,TRBJ2-7
CASSPGDTLLYEQYF,TGTGCCAGCAGCCCCGGCGATACTCTTTTGTACGAGCAGTACTTC,.,.,TRBV5-6,15,TRBJ2-7
CASRANSRLAGYNEQFF,TGCGCCAGCAGAGCTAATTCCCGACTAGCGGGGTACAATGAGCAGTTCTTC,TRBD2,few,TRBV5-1,17,TRBJ2-1
CASGPGQGGHTEAFF,TGTGCCAGCGGCCCGGGACAGGGGGGCCACACTGAAGCTTTCTTT,TRBD1,.,TRBV7-9,15,TRBJ1-1
CASSPQPFNTGELFF,TGTGCCAGCAGCCCCCAACCTTTTAACACCGGGGAGCTGTTTTTT,.,.,TRBV7-9,15,TRBJ2-2
CASSLTDTNYGYTF,TGTGCCAGCAGTTTAACCGACACCAACTATGGCTACACCTTC,.,.,TRBV28,14,TRBJ1-2
CASSLDGRLAGDTDTQYF,TGCGCCAGCAGCCTGGATGGTCGGCTGGCGGGAGATACAGATACGCAGTATTTT,TRBD2,.,TRBV5-1,18,TRBJ2-3
CASSFAGFGNQPQHF,TGTGCCAGCAGCTTTGCCGGGTTCGGCAATCAGCCCCAGCATTTT,.,.,TRBV27,15,TRBJ1-5
CASSHLQRNEQFF,TGCGCCAGCAGCCACCTACAACGAAATGAGCAGTTCTTC,.,few,TRBV4-3,13,TRBJ2-1
CASNQGADTEAFF,TGCGCCAGCAATCAGGGGGCCGACACTGAAGCTTTCTTT,TRBD1,few,TRBV4-1,13,TRBJ1-1
CASSPSPGQIQETQYF,TGTGCCAGCAGCCCTTCCCCCGGACAGATACAAGAGACCCAGTACTTC,.,.,TRBV9,16,TRBJ2-5
CASSYSATGTNSYNEQFF,TGTGCCAGCAGTTACTCCGCCACCGGGACAAACTCCTACAATGAGCAGTTCTTC,.,.,TRBV6-2/TRBV6-3,18,TRBJ2-1
CASSLDPQGNYGYTF,TGTGCCAGCAGCCTTGACCCTCAGGGTAACTATGGCTACACCTTC,.,few,TRBV28,15,TRBJ1-2
CASSDPGLRADTQYF,TGTGCCAGCAGCGACCCGGGGCTGAGAGCAGATACGCAGTATTTT,.,.,TRBV12-3/TRBV12-4,15,TRBJ2-3
CASSGGTANTYEQYF,TGTGCCAGCAGTGGGGGTACAGCCAACACCTACGAGCAGTACTTC,.,.,TRBV28,15,TRBJ2-7
CASSFFTSGTDTQYF,TGTGCCAGCAGCTTCTTTACTAGCGGCACAGATACGCAGTATTTT,TRBD2,.,TRBV7-3,15,TRBJ2-3
CASIDRVSFYGYTF,TGTGCCAGCATTGATCGCGTGTCATTCTATGGCTACACCTTC,.,few,TRBV21-1,14,TRBJ1-2
CASSHRAGTGELFF,TGTGCCAGCAGTCACAGGGCGGGCACCGGGGAGCTGTTTTTT,.,.,TRBV7-3,14,TRBJ2-2